The rows below give T cell receptor beta chains drawn from one sample of a study of neurological immune-mediated disorders. TCRdb re-called the 5' RACE reads with MiXCR, one entry per CDR3 protein. The sample contains 55,000 to 85,000 distinct CDR3 sequences, 3.2% of which appear only once. The specimen sequenced was PBMCs. The source of these receptors is a woman in her forties or fifties with multiple sclerosis. Both conserved end residues are part of each CDR3. The D gene is left open where the match is weak. Size is omitted from some rows. Given values are once, few, many or a class for expanded clones.

J gene | clone size | D gene | CDR3 length | V gene | CDR3 DNA | CDR3 protein
TRBJ1-6 | many | NA | 14 | TRBV12-3/TRBV12-4 | TGTGCCAGCAGTTTGGCATCCTATAATTCACCCCTCCACTTT | CASSLASYNSPLHF
TRBJ1-6 | many | NA | 12 | TRBV20-1 | TGCAGTGCCGGGCAAGGCAATTCACCCCTCCACTTT | CSAGQGNSPLHF
TRBJ2-7 | many | NA | 12 | TRBV5-1 | TGCGCCAGCAGCTTGGTTGTATACGAGCAGTACTTC | CASSLVVYEQYF
TRBJ2-4 | many | NA | 11 | TRBV21-1 | TGTGCCAGCAGCGGCAGGGGCATTCAGTACTTC | CASSGRGIQYF
TRBJ1-1 | many | TRBD1 | 15 | TRBV5-1 | TGCGCCAGCAGCATTCAGGGGGGAATGAACACTGAAGCTTTCTTT | CASSIQGGMNTEAFF
TRBJ2-7 | many | NA | 13 | TRBV4-2 | TGTGCCAGCAGCCTGAGGGGAAGGGACGAGCAGTACTTC | CASSLRGRDEQYF
TRBJ2-2 | many | NA | 13 | TRBV20-1 | TGCAGTGCTAGTTACCAGACCACCGGGGAGCTGTTTTTT | CSASYQTTGELFF
TRBJ2-3 | many | TRBD2 | 15 | TRBV7-2 | TGTGCCAGCAGCGAACTAGCGGGCATCACAGATACGCAGTATTTT | CASSELAGITDTQYF
TRBJ1-5 | many | TRBD1 | 14 | TRBV25-1 | TGTGCCAGCAGTGAAGGGACAGGGGGTCGGCCCCAGCATTTT | CASSEGTGGRPQHF
TRBJ1-6 | many | TRBD1 | 13 | TRBV20-1 | TGCAGTGTACAGGGGGCCGGCAATTCACCCCTCCACTTT | CSVQGAGNSPLHF
TRBJ1-1 | many | NA | 13 | TRBV19 | TGTGCCAGTAGTATAGAGGGGGACACTGAAGCTTTCTTT | CASSIEGDTEAFF
TRBJ2-5 | many | NA | 13 | TRBV12-3/TRBV12-4 | TGTGCCAGCAGTCGAACGCAGGTAGAGACCCAGTACTTC | CASSRTQVETQYF
TRBJ2-7 | many | NA | 15 | TRBV14 | TGTGCCAGCAGCCAGAGGGACTTTCCTTCCTACGAGCAGTACTTC | CASSQRDFPSYEQYF
TRBJ1-1 | many | NA | 14 | TRBV12-3/TRBV12-4 | TGTGCCAGCAGCCGAGCCATGGGGAACACTGAAGCTTTCTTT | CASSRAMGNTEAFF
TRBJ2-3 | many | NA | 11 | TRBV7-8 | TGTGCCAGCAGCTTAGCAGATACGCAGTATTTT | CASSLADTQYF
TRBJ2-1 | many | TRBD2 | 14 | TRBV24-1 | TGTGCCACCAGTAATAGCGGGGGCGGCAATGAGCAGTTCTTC | CATSNSGGGNEQFF
TRBJ1-2 | many | TRBD1 | 17 | TRBV6-1 | TGTGCCAGCAGTGAAATGGCAGGGGGAGGAGGTGGGAATGGCTACACCTTC | CASSEMAGGGGGNGYTF
TRBJ1-6 | many | NA | 13 | TRBV2 | TGTGCCAGCAACAGGGAACTTAATTCACCCCTCCACTTT | CASNRELNSPLHF
TRBJ1-2 | many | NA | 13 | TRBV10-3 | TGTGCCATCAGTGTTGGACAGAGCTATGGCTACACCTTC | CAISVGQSYGYTF
TRBJ1-1 | few | TRBD1 | 15 | TRBV7-9 | TGTGCCAGCATGATAACAGGGGGCTTCGGCACTGAAGCTTTCTTT | CASMITGGFGTEAFF
TRBJ1-1 | many | TRBD1 | 17 | TRBV5-5 | TGTGCCAGCAGCTCCCCCGGGACAGGGGGGGATAACACTGAAGCTTTCTTT | CASSSPGTGGDNTEAFF
TRBJ2-4 | many | NA | 14 | TRBV10-3 | TGTGCCCGAGGACAGCTACTAGCCAAAAACATTCAGTACTTC | CARGQLLAKNIQYF
TRBJ2-3 | many | NA | 17 | TRBV4-2 | TGTGCCAGCAGCCAAGCCGCCGGGACTTTTAGCACAGATACGCAGTATTTT | CASSQAAGTFSTDTQYF
TRBJ2-2 | many | TRBD2 | 15 | TRBV20-1 | TGCAGTGCTCGACCGGGACTAGCGGGCTCCGGGGAGCTGTTTTTT | CSARPGLAGSGELFF
TRBJ2-1 | many | TRBD2 | 15 | TRBV20-1 | TGCAGTGCTGGGGGAGGCCTAGCGGGAGTGAATGAGCAGTTCTTC | CSAGGGLAGVNEQFF
TRBJ2-1 | many | NA | 18 | TRBV20-1 | TGCAGTGCTAGAGATCGGGGATTAGGCGGAGATTCCTACAATGAGCAGTTCTTC | CSARDRGLGGDSYNEQFF
TRBJ2-1 | many | TRBD2 | 17 | TRBV5-1 | TGCGCCAGCAGCTTGGGGGCTCTAGCGGGGGCCCAGGGTGAGCAGTTCTTC | CASSLGALAGAQGEQFF
TRBJ2-5 | many | NA | 15 | TRBV7-9 | TGTGCCAGCAGCTTACGCGGTACAACAAAAGAGACCCAGTACTTC | CASSLRGTTKETQYF
TRBJ1-2 | many | NA | 16 | TRBV25-1 | TGTGCCAGCAGTGGGCGTGGTGGGGGCTGGAACTATGGCTACACCTTC | CASSGRGGGWNYGYTF
TRBJ1-6 | once | NA | 14 | TRBV13 | TGTGCCAGCAGCTCACAAATGAGTGATTCACCCCTCCACTTT | CASSSQMSDSPLHF
TRBJ2-7 | NA | TRBD1 | 16 | TRBV18 | TGTGCCAGCTCACCTTCGCATGACAGGGGGATCTACGAGCAGTACTTC | CASSPSHDRGIYEQYF
TRBJ2-6 | many | NA | 17 | TRBV5-5 | TGTGCCAGCAGCTCCTCGGACTCAGGAATTGGGGCCAACGTCCTGACTTTC | CASSSSDSGIGANVLTF
TRBJ1-1 | many | TRBD1 | 17 | TRBV5-1 | TGCGCCAGCAGCTTGCAAGGGACAGGGATGGGGAACACTGAAGCTTTCTTT | CASSLQGTGMGNTEAFF
TRBJ2-5 | NA | NA | 17 | TRBV4-2 | TGTGCCAGCAACCAAGGGGGGCTAGCGGCCCCCTCAGGTAACCAGTACTTC | CASNQGGLAAPSGNQYF
TRBJ2-4 | many | TRBD1 | 16 | TRBV7-2 | TGTGCCAGCAGCTTTCGGTTGACAGGGCGGACAAACATTCAGTACTTC | CASSFRLTGRTNIQYF
TRBJ1-4 | many | NA | 14 | TRBV5-1 | TGCGCCAGCAGCTTGTCCAGGGGACGTGAAAAACTGTTTTTT | CASSLSRGREKLFF
TRBJ1-3 | many | TRBD1 | 16 | TRBV18 | TGTGCCAGCTCACCTACGGGACAGGGGTCTGGAAACACCATATATTTT | CASSPTGQGSGNTIYF
TRBJ2-3 | many | NA | 15 | TRBV7-6 | TGTGCCAGCAGCTTAGAGGCAGGGCAAACAGATACGCAGTATTTT | CASSLEAGQTDTQYF
TRBJ2-2 | many | NA | 12 | TRBV4-3 | TGCGCCAGCAGCCAAGTGCTAGGGGAGCTGTTTTTT | CASSQVLGELFF
TRBJ2-1 | many | NA | 15 | TRBV7-2 | TGTGCCAGCAGCTCCGCAACCCAACTCGGCAATGAGCAGTTCTTC | CASSSATQLGNEQFF
TRBJ2-5 | many | TRBD2 | 16 | TRBV4-3 | TGCGCCAGCAGCCTGAGTCTAGCGGGAGTTGGAGAGACCCAGTACTTC | CASSLSLAGVGETQYF
TRBJ1-5 | many | NA | 15 | TRBV19 | TGTGCCAGTAGTACGGCCCTACTGGGGATTCAGCCCCAGCATTTT | CASSTALLGIQPQHF
TRBJ2-6 | many | NA | 16 | TRBV4-3 | TGCGCCAGCAGCCAAGATGTGGGGGCTGGGGCCAACGTCCTGACTTTC | CASSQDVGAGANVLTF
TRBJ2-2 | few | TRBD2 | 16 | TRBV2 | TGTGCCAGCACTGGCTGGCGGGAGATAGCGACCGGGGAGCTGTTTTTT | CASTGWREIATGELFF
TRBJ2-1 | many | TRBD2 | 15 | TRBV10-2 | TGCGCCAGCTTCCTGACTAGCGGGAGATCTAATGAGCAGTTCTTC | CASFLTSGRSNEQFF
TRBJ2-1 | many | TRBD1 | 11 | TRBV3-1 | TGTGCCAGCAGCATGCGGACAGGCCAGACCTTC | CASSMRTGQTF
TRBJ1-1 | many | TRBD1 | 17 | TRBV5-1 | TGCGCCAGCAGCTTGGACAAGGGACAGGCCTTGAACACTGAAGCTTTCTTT | CASSLDKGQALNTEAFF
TRBJ1-2 | many | NA | 15 | TRBV13 | TGTGCCAGCGGGTCCGGGGTTAAGGACACTATAGGCTACACCTTC | CASGSGVKDTIGYTF
TRBJ2-1 | NA | TRBD1 | 17 | TRBV4-3 | TGCGCCAGCAGCCAAGATCTGGTGGACAGGGAGCACAATGAGCAGTTCTTC | CASSQDLVDREHNEQFF
TRBJ2-3 | many | NA | 14 | TRBV12-3/TRBV12-4 | TGTGCCAGCAGTTTAGCGGGAGAAACAGATACGCAGTATTTT | CASSLAGETDTQYF
TRBJ2-7 | many | TRBD2 | 17 | TRBV25-1 | TGTGCCAGCACTGGGACTAGCGGGAACGGAAGCTCCTACGAGCAGTACTTC | CASTGTSGNGSSYEQYF
TRBJ1-5 | many | NA | 10 | TRBV9 | TGTGCCAGCAGCGTACAGCCCCAGCATTTT | CASSVQPQHF
TRBJ1-1 | many | NA | 13 | TRBV19 | TGTGCCAGTAGTATCGGAGGAGGTAGTGAAGCTTTCTTT | CASSIGGGSEAFF
TRBJ1-1 | medium-sized | NA | 14 | TRBV20-1 | TGCAGTGCTAGTCCTTTCCAAGGGGGGACTGAAGCTTTCTTT | CSASPFQGGTEAFF